This T cell receptor beta chain was obtained from a study of cytomegalovirus exposure and HLA in healthy donors. Findings and limits, study-wide: Presence/absence analyses assumed roughly uniform sequencing depth across donors.

Trimming left V 1 base short and J 4 bases short, with 16 bases between. This CDR3 spans 17 amino acids. CDR1 SEHNR and CDR2 FQNEAQ come from the germline V gene (reference sequence). In this sample, this clone turned up once. Antigen unknown. The primer mix had 60 Vbeta and 13 Jbeta primers. The protocol was immunoSEQ multiplex PCR, while the TCRdb copy is restricted to in-frame clones and leaves out a portion. The sample gives 90,000 to 100,000 clones, approximately 64% of which show up once; over 5% is in the top ten. The V call is TRBV7-9, the J call TRBJ1-4, with TRBD1 as a possible D gene (6 bases). This TCR came from a boy aged 5 to 17 in good health and CMV-seropositive. The sample taken for sequencing was PBMCs. DNA of the CDR3: TGTGCCAGCAGCTTAGACAGGGTTGGTGTTGGTAATGAAAAACTGTTTTTT. Encoded protein: CASSLDRVGVGNEKLFF.